In its sample, the clone carrying this T cell receptor (beta chain) was seen a few times. In the study's own analysis: Amplification with reference gene primers provided the estimates of nucleated cell counts. The protocol was immunoSEQ multiplex PCR, while the TCRdb copy is restricted to in-frame clones and leaves out a portion. V, J and clone size were drawn from that table, and D and trimming were deduced from the DNA. The table includes tens of thousands of clones, around nine tenths detected once. The data were obtained in a study of blood T cell repertoires in COVID-19. Study-level background: T cells, B-cell-depleted T cells, or PBMCs provided the cDNA or gDNA that served as material.

This CDR3 is 15 amino acids long. Losses at the gene ends were 3 bases for V and 10 bases for J; bases not matched to a gene: 9. Germline V gene lookup returns CDR1 SNHLY and CDR2 FYNNEI. Sequenced input: peripheral blood. This rearrangement joins TRBV2 to TRBJ2-1; TRBD2 matches at 10 bases. This clonotype was obtained from a woman in her forties or fifties with active or convalescent COVID-19. The CDR3 loop is CASSEALAGNGEQFF. The CDR3 coding sequence is TGTGCCAGCAGTGAGGCACTAGCGGGAAATGGGGAGCAGTTCTTC.